This TCR beta chain appears in the sequencing data of a study of T cells in Graves' hyperthyroidism and ophthalmopathy. Amplified TCR beta CDR3 regions came from RNA transcripts. Primed by the HTBI set, a first-round RT-PCR was run on the TCR CDR3. MiXCR, run by TCRdb on the multiplex PCR reads, gives a single entry per CDR3 protein. This sample has roughly 650,000 distinct CDR3 sequences, with about a sixth found just once. The CDR3 has 15 amino acids. The V gene lost 3 bases and the J gene lost 2 bases, with 13 bases spanning the gap. Germline V gene lookup returns CDR1 SEHNR and CDR2 FQNEAQ (reference sequence).

Sequenced: blood. The chain links TRBV7-9 to TRBJ1-1; possible D gene TRBD1, 6 bases. This TCR was recovered from a woman aged 40 to 50 with Graves' ophthalmopathy. In DNA, the CDR3 is TGTGCCAGCAGCTTTTCTGGACAGTCCAACACTGAAGCTTTCTTT. It encodes CASSFSGQSNTEAFF.